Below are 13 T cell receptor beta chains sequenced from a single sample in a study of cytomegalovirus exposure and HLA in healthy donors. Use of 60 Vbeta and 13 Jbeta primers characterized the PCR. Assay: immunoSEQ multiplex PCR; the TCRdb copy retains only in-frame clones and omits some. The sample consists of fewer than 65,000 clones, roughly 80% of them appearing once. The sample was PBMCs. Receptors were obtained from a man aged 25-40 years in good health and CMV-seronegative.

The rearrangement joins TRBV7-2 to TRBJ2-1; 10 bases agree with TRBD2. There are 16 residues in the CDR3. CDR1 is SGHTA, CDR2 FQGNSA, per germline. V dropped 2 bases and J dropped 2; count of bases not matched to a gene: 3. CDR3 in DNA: TGTGCCAGCAGCTTAACTAGCGGGACCACCTACAATGAGCAGTTCTTC. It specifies CASSLTSGTTYNEQFF.

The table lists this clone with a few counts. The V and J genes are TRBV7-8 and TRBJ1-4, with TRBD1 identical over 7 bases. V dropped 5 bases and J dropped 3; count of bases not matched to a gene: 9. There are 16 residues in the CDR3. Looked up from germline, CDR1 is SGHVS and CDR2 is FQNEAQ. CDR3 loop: CASSHGGTVSNEKLFF. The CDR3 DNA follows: TGTGCCAGCAGCCACGGCGGGACAGTCTCTAATGAAAAACTGTTTTTT.

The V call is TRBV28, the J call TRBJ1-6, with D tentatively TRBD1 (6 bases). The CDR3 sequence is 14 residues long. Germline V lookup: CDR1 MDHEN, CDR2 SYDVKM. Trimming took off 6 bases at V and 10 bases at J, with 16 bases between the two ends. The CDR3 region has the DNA TGTGCCAGCAGAATACAGGGTGTTTGGTCACCCCTCCACTTT. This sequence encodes CASRIQGVWSPLHF.

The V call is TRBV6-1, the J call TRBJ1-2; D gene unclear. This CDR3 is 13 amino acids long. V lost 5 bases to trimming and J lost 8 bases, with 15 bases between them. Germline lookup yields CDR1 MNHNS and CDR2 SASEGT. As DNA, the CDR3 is TGTGCCAGCAGTTCCCCGGGTGGAGGCGGCTACACCTTC. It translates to CASSSPGGGGYTF.

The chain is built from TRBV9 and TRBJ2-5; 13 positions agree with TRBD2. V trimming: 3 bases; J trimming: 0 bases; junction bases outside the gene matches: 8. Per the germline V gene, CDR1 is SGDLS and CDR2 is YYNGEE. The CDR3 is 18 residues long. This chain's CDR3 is CASSARTSGGLHQETQYF. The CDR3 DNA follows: TGTGCCAGCAGCGCCAGGACTAGCGGGGGACTTCACCAAGAGACCCAGTACTTC.

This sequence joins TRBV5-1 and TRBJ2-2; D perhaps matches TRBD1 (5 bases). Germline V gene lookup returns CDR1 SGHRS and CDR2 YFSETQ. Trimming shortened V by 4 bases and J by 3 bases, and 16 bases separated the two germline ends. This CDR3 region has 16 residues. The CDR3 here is CASSLFGQGDTGELFF. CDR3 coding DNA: TGCGCCAGCAGCCTCTTTGGTCAAGGGGACACCGGGGAGCTGTTTTTT.

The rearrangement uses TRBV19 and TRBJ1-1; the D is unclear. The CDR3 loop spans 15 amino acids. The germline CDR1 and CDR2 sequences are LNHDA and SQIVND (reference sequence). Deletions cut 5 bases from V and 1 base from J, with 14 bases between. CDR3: CASSSRVGRNTEAFF. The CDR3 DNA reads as TGTGCCAGTAGTTCCCGTGTGGGGAGGAACACTGAAGCTTTCTTT.

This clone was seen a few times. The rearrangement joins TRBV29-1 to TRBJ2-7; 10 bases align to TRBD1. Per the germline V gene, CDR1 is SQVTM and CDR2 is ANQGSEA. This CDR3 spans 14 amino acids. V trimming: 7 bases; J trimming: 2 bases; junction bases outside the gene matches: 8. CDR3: CSALDRGPTYEQYF. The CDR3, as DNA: TGCAGCGCCCTCGACAGGGGGCCCACCTACGAGCAGTACTTC.

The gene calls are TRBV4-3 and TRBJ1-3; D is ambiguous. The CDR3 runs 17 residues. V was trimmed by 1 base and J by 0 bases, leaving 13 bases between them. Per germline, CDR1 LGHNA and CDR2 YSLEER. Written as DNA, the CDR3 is TGCGCCAGCAGCCAAGGAACTTTCGCTGACTCTGGAAACACCATATATTTT. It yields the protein CASSQGTFADSGNTIYF.

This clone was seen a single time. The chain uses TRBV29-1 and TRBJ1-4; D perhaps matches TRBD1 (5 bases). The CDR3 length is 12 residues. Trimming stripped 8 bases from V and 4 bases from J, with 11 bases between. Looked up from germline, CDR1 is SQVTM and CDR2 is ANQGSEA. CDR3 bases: TGCAGCATCGGGGGGGATAATGAAAAACTGTTTTTT. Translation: CSIGGDNEKLFF.

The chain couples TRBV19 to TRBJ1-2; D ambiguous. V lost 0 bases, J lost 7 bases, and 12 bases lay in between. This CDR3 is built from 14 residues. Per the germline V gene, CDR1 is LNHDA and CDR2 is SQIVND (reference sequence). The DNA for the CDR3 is TGTGCCAGTAGTATAGATGGGAGGACTAGTGGCTACACCTTC. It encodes CASSIDGRTSGYTF.

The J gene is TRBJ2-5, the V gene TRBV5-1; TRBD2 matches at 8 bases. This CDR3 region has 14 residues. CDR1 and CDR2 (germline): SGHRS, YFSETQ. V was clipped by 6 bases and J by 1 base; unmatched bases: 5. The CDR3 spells CASKRLASQETQYF. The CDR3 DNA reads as TGCGCCAGCAAGAGACTAGCGAGCCAAGAGACCCAGTACTTC.

The DNA for the CDR3 is TGTGCCAGCAGCTCAATGCCGGGACATAACTACGAGCAGTACTTC. Translation: CASSSMPGHNYEQYF. The genes are TRBV7-9 and TRBJ2-7, with D maybe TRBD1 (6 bases). Germline lookup yields CDR1 SEHNR and CDR2 FQNEAQ (reference sequence). V lost 4 bases to trimming and J lost 3 bases, with 16 bases between them. The CDR3 length is 15 residues.